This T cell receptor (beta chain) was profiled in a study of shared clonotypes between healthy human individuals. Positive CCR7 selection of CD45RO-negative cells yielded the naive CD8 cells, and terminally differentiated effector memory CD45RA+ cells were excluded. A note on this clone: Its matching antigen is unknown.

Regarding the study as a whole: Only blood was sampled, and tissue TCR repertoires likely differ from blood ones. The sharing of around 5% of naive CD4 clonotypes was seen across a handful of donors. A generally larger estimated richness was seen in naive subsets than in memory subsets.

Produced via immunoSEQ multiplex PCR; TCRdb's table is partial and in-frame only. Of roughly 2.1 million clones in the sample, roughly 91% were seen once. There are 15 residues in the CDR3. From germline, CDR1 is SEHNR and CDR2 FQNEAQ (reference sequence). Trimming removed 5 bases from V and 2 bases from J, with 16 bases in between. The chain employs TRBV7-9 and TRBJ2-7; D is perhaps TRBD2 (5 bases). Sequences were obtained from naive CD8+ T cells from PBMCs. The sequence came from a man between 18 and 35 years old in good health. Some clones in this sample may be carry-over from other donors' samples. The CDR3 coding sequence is TGTGCCAGCAGCCCAGGACTCAGTCCAGCCTACGAGCAGTACTTC. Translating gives CASSPGLSPAYEQYF.